Below are 21 T cell receptor beta chains sequenced from a single sample in a study of early T cells in non-severe SARS-CoV-2 infection. TCRdb redid the calling of the 5' RACE reads with MiXCR, one entry per CDR3 protein. The repertoire includes roughly 50,000 distinct CDR3 sequences, 6.2% of them detected once, and around 7% sits in the top ten. The sequencing here drew on whole blood, taken at baseline. These receptors originate from an adult who was a healthcare worker with PCR-confirmed SARS-CoV-2 infection or an uninfected control (not recorded which).

This clonotype was counted only a few times. The chain recombines TRBV9 with TRBJ2-5; D unclear. The CDR3 spans 14 residues. Trimming shortened V by 4 bases and J by 5 bases, and 15 bases separated the two germline ends. CDR1 is SGDLS and CDR2 is YYNGEE in the germline V gene. Written as DNA, the CDR3 is TGTGCCAGCAGCTTTGGACCTCTTGGGGAGACCCAGTACTTC. Its translation is CASSFGPLGETQYF.

This clonotype was observed a handful of times. The chain uses TRBV28 and TRBJ1-3, with a weak D call TRBD1 (6 bases). The CDR3 spans 16 residues. Deletions cut 6 bases from V and 0 bases from J, with 15 bases between. Germline V gene data show CDR1 as MDHEN and CDR2 as SYDVKM. CDR3 in DNA: TGTGCCAGCAGCCACCCTCGGACAGTCTCTGGAAACACCATATATTTT. Its translation is CASSHPRTVSGNTIYF.

This clonotype was recorded at least ten times. The chain is built from TRBV7-9 and TRBJ1-5; D is ambiguous. The germline V and J ends were trimmed by 1 base and 5 bases, with 6 bases remaining between them. The CDR3 covers 13 residues. The germline V gene encodes CDR1 SEHNR and CDR2 FQNEAQ (reference sequence). The DNA for the CDR3 is TGTGCCAGCAGCTTAGAACCCTATCAGCCCCAGCATTTT. Protein product: CASSLEPYQPQHF.

This clonotype was seen a handful of times. This chain uses TRBV12-3 or TRBV12-4 with TRBJ1-1; D may be TRBD1 (6 bases). V shed 4 bases and J shed 2 bases, with 11 bases lying between them. There are 14 residues in the CDR3. The CDR3 DNA is TGTGCCAGCAGTTGGGACAACTCTAACACTGAAGCTTTCTTT. Encoded protein: CASSWDNSNTEAFF.

This chain connects TRBV20-1 to TRBJ2-4; D is ambiguous. V was pared by 3 bases and J by 2 bases, with 8 bases between. This CDR3 region has 13 residues. Germline V gives CDR1 DFQATT, CDR2 SNEGSKA (reference sequence). In nucleotides, the CDR3 is TGCAGTGCTAGCGATAGGACCAAAAACATTCAGTACTTC. It codes for CSASDRTKNIQYF.

This clonotype was observed at least ten times. The chain uses TRBV20-1 and TRBJ2-5; 8 nucleotides line up with TRBD2. Germline V CDR1 and CDR2: DFQATT, SNEGSKA (reference sequence). Trimming cost V 3 bases and J 6 bases; bases outside gene matches: 15. CDR3 length equals 16 residues. In DNA, the CDR3 is TGCAGTGCTAGCCCTCTAGCGGGTACGACCGAAAAGACCCAGTACTTC. Translating it yields CSASPLAGTTEKTQYF.

Here the CDR3 reads CASSLEDNEKLFF. The DNA of the CDR3 is TGTGCCAGCAGCTTGGAGGACAATGAAAAACTGTTTTTT. This rearrangement joins TRBV5-6 to TRBJ1-4; D gene ambiguous. Trimming pared 0 bases from V and 5 bases from J, leaving 5 bases between. This CDR3 has 13 residues. Germline V gene lookup returns CDR1 SGHDT and CDR2 YYEEEE.

This clonotype was counted ten times or more. The chain combines TRBV25-1 with TRBJ1-2; D is unresolved. Germline V CDR1 and CDR2: MGHDK, SYGVNS. The V and J ends lost 4 bases and 7 bases respectively, with 7 bases between them. The CDR3 sequence is 11 residues long. This chain's CDR3 is CASSGGAGYTF. The CDR3 region has the DNA TGTGCCAGCAGTGGGGGAGCTGGCTACACCTTC.

In this sample, this clonotype turned up a few times. This chain connects TRBV7-6 to TRBJ2-7, with 9 bases that match TRBD2. The V segment lost 5 bases and the J segment 2 bases; nucleotides outside the gene matches: 4. In germline, CDR1 is SGHVS, CDR2 FNYEAQ. The CDR3 is made up of 14 amino acids. Here the CDR3 reads CASSRTSDAYEQYF. The CDR3 coding sequence is TGTGCCAGCAGCAGGACTAGCGATGCCTACGAGCAGTACTTC.

This clonotype has at least ten counts. The genes are TRBV29-1 and TRBJ1-1, with no clear D. The CDR3 length is 12 residues. Germline V gene data show CDR1 as SQVTM and CDR2 as ANQGSEA. Trimming removed 4 bases from V and 1 base from J, with 7 bases in between. CDR3 region: CSVVVSNTEAFF. The CDR3, as DNA: TGCAGCGTTGTGGTCTCGAACACTGAAGCTTTCTTT. The variable domain in full, with the rest retrieved from reference TRBV29-1 and TRBJ1-1, is SAVISQKPSRDICQRGTSLTIQCQVDSQVTMMFWYRQQPGQSLTLIATANQGSEATYESGFVIDKFPISRPNLTFSTLTVSNMSPEDSSIYLCSVVVSNTEAFFGQGTRLTVV.

In its sample, this clonotype was seen many times. The J gene is TRBJ1-4, the V gene TRBV4-3; D is uncertain. The length of the CDR3 is 13 residues. The ends were cut back, 2 bases at V and 7 bases at J, with 8 bases in the middle. The V gene's germline CDR1 is LGHNA and CDR2 YSLEER. CDR3 nucleotides: TGCGCCAGCAGCCAATCGAACAGTGAAAAACTGTTTTTT. Protein product: CASSQSNSEKLFF.

This clonotype was seen many times. The chain uses TRBV29-1 and TRBJ2-4; possibly TRBD2 for D (6 bases). V lost 3 bases, J lost 6 bases, and 18 bases lay in between. The CDR3 has 15 residues. The germline V gene has CDR1 SQVTM and CDR2 ANQGSEA. CDR3 sequence: CSVDSMEGVGNIQYF. The CDR3 DNA reads TGCAGCGTTGATTCAATGGAGGGAGTTGGAAACATTCAGTACTTC.

This clonotype was seen many times. V gene TRBV4-3 combines with J gene TRBJ1-1, with D unclear. In germline, CDR1 is LGHNA, CDR2 YSLEER. V was cut by 0 bases and J by 7 bases, with 12 bases left in between. This CDR3 comprises 14 residues. CDR3 loop: CASSQDFGWSEAFF. The CDR3 DNA is TGCGCCAGCAGCCAAGATTTTGGCTGGAGTGAAGCTTTCTTT.

This clonotype came up many times. The CDR3 nucleotides read TGTGCCACCGAAAACCGGGACAGACTCTACAATGAGCAGTTCTTC. Its protein is CATENRDRLYNEQFF. V gene TRBV24-1 combines with J gene TRBJ2-1, with TRBD1 matching over 7 bases. The CDR3 spans 15 residues. CDR1 KGHDR and CDR2 SFDVKD come from the germline V gene. V trimming: 9 bases; J trimming: 3 bases; junction bases outside the gene matches: 10.

This clonotype came up many times. This chain uses TRBV7-8 with TRBJ2-7; TRBD2 matches 7 bases. The germline CDR1 and CDR2 sequences are SGHVS and FQNEAQ. Trimming cost V 5 bases and J 0 bases; bases outside gene matches: 4. The CDR3 extends over 14 amino acids. The CDR3 reads CASSPGGASYEQYF. The CDR3 bases are TGTGCCAGCAGCCCGGGGGGAGCCTCCTACGAGCAGTACTTC.

This clonotype has just a few counts. V and J are TRBV6-4 and TRBJ2-3; TRBD2 matches at 7 bases. The CDR3 sequence is 15 residues long. Germline assignment: CDR1 MRHNA and CDR2 SNTAGT. The V segment lost 2 bases and the J segment 3 bases; nucleotides outside the gene matches: 5. The CDR3 region has the DNA TGTGCCAGCAGTGACGGCGGGAGTGGGACAGATACGCAGTATTTT. Translation gives CASSDGGSGTDTQYF.

The chain carries TRBV6-2 or TRBV6-3 and TRBJ1-1, with TRBD1 matching 9 bases. Germline V lookup: CDR1 MNHEY, CDR2 SVGEGT. The CDR3 has 14 amino acids. V dropped 8 bases and J dropped 3; count of bases not matched to a gene: 7. CDR3 in amino acids: CASGDRAGDTEAFF. The CDR3, as DNA: TGTGCCAGCGGGGACAGGGCGGGGGACACTGAAGCTTTCTTT.

This clonotype has ten or more counts. This chain links TRBV6-6 with TRBJ1-2; D possibly corresponds to TRBD1 (6 bases). CDR3 length equals 12 residues. Germline loops: CDR1 MNHNY, CDR2 SVGAGI (reference sequence). V dropped 5 bases and J dropped 5 bases, with 9 bases sitting between them. The CDR3 DNA reads as TGTGCCAGCAGTCCTGGACAGTATGGCTACACCTTC. Its protein product is CASSPGQYGYTF.

The chain couples TRBV5-1 to TRBJ1-2; 8 bases map to TRBD1. From germline, CDR1 is SGHRS and CDR2 YFSETQ. V lost 4 bases, J lost 4 bases, and 9 bases stayed unmatched. The CDR3 consists of 15 residues. CDR3 DNA sequence: TGCGCCAGCAGCGAGACGACAGGGGACGGCTATGGCTACACCTTC. Protein product: CASSETTGDGYGYTF.

This clonotype was detected only a few times. This chain links TRBV5-4 with TRBJ1-6; D unresolved. V was pared by 0 bases and J by 11 bases, with 12 bases between. The germline gives CDR1 SGHNT, CDR2 YYREEE (reference sequence). This CDR3 has 14 residues. The CDR3 is CASSLASDRTPLHF. The CDR3 region has the DNA TGTGCCAGCAGCTTGGCGTCGGACCGGACACCCCTCCACTTT.

This clonotype was picked up many times. This chain joins TRBV27 and TRBJ2-7, with 8 nucleotides matching TRBD2. V lost 0 bases and J lost 7; bases outside the gene matches: 11. CDR3 length: 16 residues. The germline V gene has CDR1 MNHEY and CDR2 SMNVEV (reference sequence). The CDR3 nucleotides are TGTGCCAGCAGTTTATCGGGACTAGTTCCCTACGTGGAGCAGTACTTC. Amino acids: CASSLSGLVPYVEQYF.